One sample yielded the 25 T cell receptor beta chains listed below, sequenced in a study of T-cell memory formation after mild COVID-19. TCRdb recomputed calls from the 5' RACE reads with MiXCR, one row per CDR3 protein. This sample has around 130,000 distinct CDR3 sequences, with less than 6.5% found just once. Source material: PBMCs or a T cell subset sorted from them (not recorded which). These TCRs come from an adult woman who had mild COVID-19 (a few samples of this study predate the infection). Cell type and time point are not known.

This clonotype has a handful of counts. The rearrangement joins TRBV6-2 or TRBV6-3 to TRBJ2-7, with TRBD1 as a possible D gene (5 bases). The germline V gene has CDR1 MNHEY and CDR2 SVGEGT. V dropped 1 base and J dropped 5 bases, with 12 bases sitting between them. The CDR3 loop spans 14 amino acids. This chain's CDR3 is CASSYWGRANEQYF. The CDR3 region has the DNA TGTGCCAGCAGTTACTGGGGCAGAGCTAACGAGCAGTACTTC.

The sample holds a few counts of this clonotype. The chain couples TRBV7-8 to TRBJ2-3; TRBD2 matches at 9 bases. In germline, CDR1 is SGHVS, CDR2 FQNEAQ. The J segment lost 3 bases and the V segment lost 5 bases, leaving 9 bases of the junction unmatched. The CDR3 sequence is 16 residues long. The CDR3 DNA follows: TGTGCCAGCAGCCCGCGGGGCGGGAGGGCGACAGATACGCAGTATTTT. It specifies CASSPRGGRATDTQYF.

This clonotype was observed at least ten times. V is TRBV5-1 and J is TRBJ2-7; D remains unclear. CDR1 is SGHRS and CDR2 is YFSETQ in the germline V gene. Trimming took 1 base from V and 0 from J, leaving 11 bases between them. The length of the CDR3 is 15 residues. The CDR3 DNA reads as TGCGCCAGCAGCTTGAGTGGAGCGCCCTCCTACGAGCAGTACTTC. This encodes CASSLSGAPSYEQYF.

This clonotype was seen a handful of times. This CDR3 is CASSLEYTMNTEAFF. The CDR3 nucleotides read TGCGCCAGCAGCTTAGAGTATACTATGAACACTGAAGCTTTCTTT. The chain carries TRBV5-1 and TRBJ1-1; D gene uncertain. This CDR3 spans 15 amino acids. V was clipped by 2 bases and J by 0 bases, with 11 bases between them. Germline lookup yields CDR1 SGHRS and CDR2 YFSETQ.

This clonotype occurred many times. This chain links TRBV12-3 or TRBV12-4 with TRBJ1-6; the D gene is possibly TRBD1 (6 bases). V was pared by 6 bases and J by 0 bases, with 9 bases between. The CDR3 contains 15 residues. DNA for the CDR3: TGTGCCAGCAGGCAGGGGAGCTCCTATAATTCACCCCTCCACTTT. Amino acid sequence: CASRQGSSYNSPLHF.

The table lists this clonotype with a few counts. This chain joins TRBV30 and TRBJ2-1; 10 bases match TRBD1. V shed 4 bases and J 7 bases; nucleotides not matched to a gene: 7. Germline lookup yields CDR1 GTSNPN and CDR2 SVGIG (reference sequence). The CDR3 consists of 14 residues. CDR3 sequence: CAWISGTGENEQFF. The CDR3 nucleotides are TGTGCCTGGATTTCCGGGACAGGGGAAAATGAGCAGTTCTTC.

This clonotype occurred a few times. The chain has TRBV27 and TRBJ1-2; D is uncertain. Between the trimmed V and J ends, which lost 3 bases and 7 bases, there was a span of 12 bases. Germline CDR1 and CDR2: MNHEY and SMNVEV (reference sequence). CDR3 size: 13 residues. The CDR3 protein is CASSFWDSRGYTF. In DNA, the CDR3 is TGTGCCAGCAGTTTTTGGGATTCTCGTGGCTACACCTTC.

The gene calls are TRBV29-1 and TRBJ1-2; TRBD1 might be the D (6 bases). Trimming shortened V by 4 bases and J by 7 bases, and 16 bases separated the two germline ends. Germline V CDR1 and CDR2: SQVTM, ANQGSEA. CDR3 length: 13 residues. CDR3 in DNA: TGCAGCGTTGTAACAGGGAAAGATGCTGGCTACACCTTC. It yields the protein CSVVTGKDAGYTF.

This clonotype was seen more than once but under ten times. The chain employs TRBV2 and TRBJ2-3; TRBD2 matches 13 bases. J lost 8 bases, V lost 10 bases, and 9 bases had no gene match. The CDR3 length is 14 residues. In germline, CDR1 is SNHLY, CDR2 FYNNEI. The CDR3 reads CATSGLAGKGTQYF. Here the CDR3 DNA reads TGTGCCACTTCGGGACTAGCGGGAAAGGGTACGCAGTATTTT.

This rearrangement joins TRBV9 to TRBJ1-2, with TRBD1 matching 8 bases. Germline CDR1 SGDLS, CDR2 YYNGEE. V lost 7 bases, J lost 8 bases, and 13 bases stayed unmatched. The CDR3 contains 14 residues. This chain's CDR3 is CASATTGVSHGYTF. In DNA form, the CDR3 reads TGTGCCAGCGCCACGACAGGGGTTAGTCACGGCTACACCTTC.

This clonotype has a single count. The chain recombines TRBV5-4 with TRBJ2-7; no firm D call. The germline V gene has CDR1 SGHNT and CDR2 YYREEE (reference sequence). Trimming removed 2 bases at V and 3 bases at J, with 9 bases between. The CDR3 is made up of 13 amino acids. The CDR3 region is CASSLATNYEQYF. In nucleotides, the CDR3 is TGTGCCAGCAGCTTAGCCACTAACTACGAGCAGTACTTC.

This clonotype was counted ten times or more. This chain links TRBV20-1 with TRBJ2-4; TRBD1 is a possible D gene (6 bases). V lost 3 bases and J lost 6, with 18 bases in between. This CDR3 is 15 amino acids long. CDR1 is DFQATT and CDR2 is SNEGSKA in the germline V gene (reference sequence). The chain's CDR3 is CSASKGHSSGNIQYF. The CDR3 DNA is TGCAGTGCTAGTAAGGGACATAGTTCTGGAAACATTCAGTACTTC.

This clonotype was counted many times. The junction does not match germline at one end; this may be a read error. This rearrangement joins TRBV12-3 or TRBV12-4 to TRBJ1-1; D is possibly TRBD1 (6 bases). The CDR3 runs 15 residues. The CDR3 nucleotides read TGTGCCAGCAGCTTAGGTATCCCCAGGGGCACTGAAGCTTTCTTT. Translating gives CASSLGIPRGTEAFF.

This clonotype was counted a few times. This sequence joins TRBV4-1 and TRBJ2-3; 14 nucleotides align to TRBD2. The CDR3 runs 17 residues. The germline CDR1 and CDR2 sequences are MGHRA and YSYEKL. The J segment lost 3 bases and the V segment lost 1 base, leaving 3 bases of the junction unmatched. The CDR3 nucleotides read TGCGCCAGCAGCCAAGGACTAGCGGGGGGGCGTACAGATACGCAGTATTTT. Translating it yields CASSQGLAGGRTDTQYF.

This clonotype showed up just a few times. This chain connects TRBV12-3 or TRBV12-4 to TRBJ2-5; possibly TRBD1 or TRBD2 for D (7 bases each). This CDR3 contains 13 residues. The V and J ends lost 2 bases and 5 bases respectively, with 9 bases between them. CDR3 coding DNA: TGTGCCAGCAGTTTACAGGGGGGGGAGACCCAGTACTTC. This codes for CASSLQGGETQYF.

A word on this clonotype: A single base separates this from a much larger clone, so it may be a read error. The V call is TRBV24-1, the J call TRBJ2-1, with D unclear. This CDR3 comprises 12 residues. Trimming shortened V by 5 bases and J by 15 bases, and 16 bases separated the two germline ends. Germline CDR1 is KGHDR and CDR2 is SFDVKD. CDR3 protein: CATSAECRVPFF. CDR3 sequence (DNA): TGTGCCACCAGTGCCGAATGCAGAGTCCCGTTCTTC.

The chain joins TRBV12-3 or TRBV12-4 to TRBJ1-1; TRBD1 matches 7 bases. The CDR3 runs to 15 residues. V gave up 5 bases and J gave up 1 base; unmatched junction bases: 7. Written as DNA, the CDR3 is TGTGCCAGCAGTCCCCGGGACAGCTCGAACACTGAAGCTTTCTTT. It translates to CASSPRDSSNTEAFF.

The chain joins TRBV5-4 to TRBJ1-2; 7 nucleotides agree with TRBD1. From germline, CDR1 is SGHNT and CDR2 YYREEE (reference sequence). The CDR3 length is 15 residues. V dropped 4 bases and J dropped 7; count of bases not matched to a gene: 13. The CDR3 loop reads CASSLRDRELSGYTF. The CDR3 DNA is TGTGCCAGCAGCCTGAGGGACAGAGAACTAAGTGGCTACACCTTC.

This chain connects TRBV5-1 to TRBJ2-1; tentative D call: TRBD2 (5 bases). The V gene lost 0 bases and the J gene lost 4 bases, with 17 bases spanning the gap. This CDR3 comprises 17 residues. Germline CDR1 SGHRS, CDR2 YFSETQ. For the CDR3, the DNA is TGCGCCAGCAGCTTGGTATCCAGCGGAAAACCTTACAATGAGCAGTTCTTC. This gives the protein CASSLVSSGKPYNEQFF.

This clonotype was seen at least ten times. The chain carries TRBV12-3 or TRBV12-4 and TRBJ1-5; D may be TRBD1 (5 bases). The CDR3 extends over 14 amino acids. The V end lost 0 bases, the J end lost 8 bases, and 11 bases lay between the germline ends. CDR3 amino acids: CASSLAGPVKPQHF. In DNA, the CDR3 is TGTGCCAGCAGTTTAGCGGGACCTGTCAAGCCCCAGCATTTT.

This clonotype was detected ten times or more. This chain uses TRBV4-2 with TRBJ1-1, with a possible D match to TRBD1 (5 bases). Trimming took 4 bases from V and 12 from J, leaving 24 bases between them. This CDR3 has 15 residues. Germline-derived CDR1 and CDR2 are LGHNA and YNFKEQ. The CDR3 loop reads CASSPKRGPSEGTFF. The DNA for the CDR3 is TGTGCCAGCAGCCCGAAAAGGGGCCCCTCAGAGGGAACTTTCTTT.

The chain is built from TRBV5-1 and TRBJ1-1; the D gene is possibly TRBD1 (5 bases). V lost 4 bases, J lost 1 base, and 11 bases lay in between. Per the germline V gene, CDR1 is SGHRS and CDR2 is YFSETQ. The CDR3 runs to 14 residues. CDR3 sequence reads: CASSPEDKNTEAFF. The DNA of the CDR3 is TGCGCCAGCAGCCCCGAGGACAAGAACACTGAAGCTTTCTTT.

V gene TRBV5-1 combines with J gene TRBJ2-7; 8 bases line up with TRBD1. This CDR3 is 15 amino acids long. The junction had 8 bases not matched to a gene; V was cut back by 0 bases and J by 6 bases. Germline V gene sequence: CDR1 SGHRS, CDR2 YFSETQ. CDR3 bases: TGCGCCAGCAGCTTGGGGATGACAGGGGTGGCCGAGCAGTACTTC. Translating it yields CASSLGMTGVAEQYF.

This clonotype was observed a few times. The CDR3 spells CASSPSGDRYMNTEAFF. The CDR3 coding sequence is TGTGCCAGCTCACCAAGTGGGGACAGGTACATGAACACTGAAGCTTTCTTT. The gene calls are TRBV18 and TRBJ1-1; 8 bases fit TRBD1. The CDR3 runs 17 residues. Trimming at V came to 2 bases and at J to 0 bases, leaving 8 bases not matched to a gene. Germline V gene lookup returns CDR1 KGHSH and CDR2 LQKENI.

The chain links TRBV9 to TRBJ2-2; the D gene is possibly TRBD2 (6 bases). CDR3 length: 16 residues. Per the germline V gene, CDR1 is SGDLS and CDR2 is YYNGEE. V was pared by 0 bases and J by 3 bases, with 12 bases between. The CDR3 sequence is CASSVGRGWDTGELFF. The CDR3, as DNA: TGTGCCAGCAGCGTAGGTCGGGGGTGGGACACCGGGGAGCTGTTTTTT.